This T cell receptor beta chain is from a study of beta chain features in type 1 diabetes. The germline gives CDR1 SGHVS, CDR2 FQNEAQ. CDR3 length: 13 amino acids. Trimming took 5 bases from V and 4 from J; bases not matched to a gene: 4. Expressed TCRB transcripts were sequenced after all isolated RNA was converted to cDNA. Generated by immunoSEQ multiplex PCR, the TCRdb table keeps only in-frame clones and is missing some. The sample gives some 180,000 clones, roughly an eighth of which show up once; 0.62% is in the top ten. This chain links TRBV7-8 with TRBJ1-2, with 7 bases that match TRBD1. The sequence derives from a woman younger than 30 in good health. The sequencing input was central memory CD4+ T cells from blood. CDR3 DNA: TGTGCCAGCAGCCCAGGGGGAAGCTATGGCTACACCTTC. Encoded protein: CASSPGGSYGYTF.